The source of this T cell receptor (beta chain) is a study of cytomegalovirus exposure and HLA in healthy donors. Study information: For the roughly 400 genotyped donors, more than 80% fell within the Caucasian-associated ancestry cluster.

The PCR was carried out with 60 Vbeta primers and 13 Jbeta primers. Data came from immunoSEQ multiplex PCR; TCRdb stores just in-frame clones and leaves some out. The sample lists some 200,000 clones; approximately 85% were seen once. Regarding donors, all were healthy bone marrow donors. Germline trimming cut 6 bases from V and 5 bases from J; bases unmatched to any gene: 5. The germline CDR1 and CDR2 sequences are MNHEY and SMNVEV (reference sequence). This CDR3 comprises 14 residues. The chain links TRBV27 to TRBJ2-7, with 12 bases lining up with TRBD1. Sequencing was done on a sample of PBMCs. The sequence came from a woman between 18 and 30 years old in good health and CMV-seronegative. The DNA of the CDR3 is TGTGCCAGCAGGAAGGGACAGGGGGCAAACGAGCAGTACTTC. It encodes CASRKGQGANEQYF.